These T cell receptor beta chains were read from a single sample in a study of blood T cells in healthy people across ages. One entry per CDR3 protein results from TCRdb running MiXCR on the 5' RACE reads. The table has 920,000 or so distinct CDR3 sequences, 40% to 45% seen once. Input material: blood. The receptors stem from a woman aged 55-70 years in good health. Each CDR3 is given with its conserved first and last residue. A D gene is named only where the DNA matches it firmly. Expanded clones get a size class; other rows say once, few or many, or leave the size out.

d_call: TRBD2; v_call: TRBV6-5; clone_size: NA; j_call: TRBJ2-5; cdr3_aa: CASSYSKGLAAVPQYF; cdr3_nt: TGTGCCAGCAGTTACTCAAAGGGACTAGCAGCCGTTCCCCAGTACTTC
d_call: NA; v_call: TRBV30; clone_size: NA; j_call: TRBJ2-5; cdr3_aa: CAWGSGGQETQYF; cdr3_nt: TGTGCCTGGGGGTCGGGTGGGCAAGAGACCCAGTACTTC
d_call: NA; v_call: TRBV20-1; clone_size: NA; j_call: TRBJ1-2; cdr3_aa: CSARDLGRGDGYTF; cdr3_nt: TGCAGTGCTAGAGATCTCGGCAGGGGAGATGGCTACACCTTC
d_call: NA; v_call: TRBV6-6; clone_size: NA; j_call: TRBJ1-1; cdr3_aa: CASTQAETNTEAFF; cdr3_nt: TGTGCCAGCACCCAAGCAGAGACAAACACTGAAGCTTTCTTT
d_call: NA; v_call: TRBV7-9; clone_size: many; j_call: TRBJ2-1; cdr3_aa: CASSLVELSEQFF; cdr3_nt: TGTGCCAGCAGCTTAGTTGAGCTTTCTGAGCAGTTCTTC
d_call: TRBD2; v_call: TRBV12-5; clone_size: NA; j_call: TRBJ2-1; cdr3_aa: CASLSSIAGGIYNEQFF; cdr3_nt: TGTGCTAGCCTTTCCTCCATAGCGGGAGGGATCTACAATGAGCAGTTCTTC
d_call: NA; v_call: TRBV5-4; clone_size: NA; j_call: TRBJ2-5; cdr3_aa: CASSSSGRTQETQYF; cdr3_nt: TGTGCCAGCAGTTCTTCTGGAAGGACACAAGAGACCCAGTACTTC
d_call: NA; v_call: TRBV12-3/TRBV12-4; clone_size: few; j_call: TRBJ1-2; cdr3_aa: CASSFLGGYTF; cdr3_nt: TGTGCCAGCAGTTTTCTGGGAGGCTACACCTTC
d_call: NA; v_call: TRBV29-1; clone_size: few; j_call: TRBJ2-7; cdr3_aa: CSAGPTIYEQYF; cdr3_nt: TGCAGCGCCGGACCGACGATATACGAGCAGTACTTC
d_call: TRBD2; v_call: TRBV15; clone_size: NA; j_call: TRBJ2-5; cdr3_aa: CATSRGGLAGAETQYF; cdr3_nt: TGTGCCACCAGCAGAGGGGGACTAGCGGGAGCGGAGACCCAGTACTTC
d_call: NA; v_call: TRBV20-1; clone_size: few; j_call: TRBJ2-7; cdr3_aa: CSAEASYEQYF; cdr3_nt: TGCAGTGCAGAAGCCTCTTACGAGCAGTACTTC
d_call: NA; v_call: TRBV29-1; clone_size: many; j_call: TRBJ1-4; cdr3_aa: CSVGAGLGTGNEKLFF; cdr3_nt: TGCAGCGTGGGGGCCGGCCTGGGGACTGGGAATGAAAAACTGTTTTTT
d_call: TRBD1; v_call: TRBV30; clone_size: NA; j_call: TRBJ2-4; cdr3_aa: CAWRGQGDIQYF; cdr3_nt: TGTGCCTGGAGGGGACAGGGTGACATTCAGTACTTC
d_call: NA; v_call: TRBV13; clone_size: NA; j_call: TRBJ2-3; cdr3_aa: CASSLPMTGFSTDTQYF; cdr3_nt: TGTGCCAGCAGCCTTCCCATGACCGGATTTAGCACAGATACGCAGTATTTT
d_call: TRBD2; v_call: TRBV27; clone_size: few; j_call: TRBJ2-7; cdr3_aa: CASSRFVAGGYEQYF; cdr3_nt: TGTGCCAGCAGCCGTTTTGTAGCGGGGGGCTACGAGCAGTACTTC
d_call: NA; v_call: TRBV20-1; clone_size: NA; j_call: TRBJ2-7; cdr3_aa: CSATGEQYF; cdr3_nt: TGCAGTGCTACGGGTGAGCAGTACTTC
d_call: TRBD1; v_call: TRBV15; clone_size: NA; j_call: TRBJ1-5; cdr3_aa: CATSRVRDRSGKQPQHF; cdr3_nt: TGTGCCACCAGCAGAGTCCGGGACAGGAGCGGTAAACAGCCCCAGCATTTT
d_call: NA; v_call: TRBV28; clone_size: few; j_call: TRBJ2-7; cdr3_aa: CASSLRGTPYEQYF; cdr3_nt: TGTGCCAGCAGTTTACGGGGGACCCCCTACGAGCAGTACTTC
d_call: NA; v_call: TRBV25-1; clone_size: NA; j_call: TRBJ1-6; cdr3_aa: CATKPPGAAKDSPLHF; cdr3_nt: TGTGCCACCAAACCCCCAGGGGCAGCCAAGGATTCACCCCTCCACTTT
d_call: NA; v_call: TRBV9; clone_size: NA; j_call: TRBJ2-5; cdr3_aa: CASSAHVGQGTQYF; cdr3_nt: TGTGCCAGCAGCGCCCATGTGGGGCAAGGGACCCAGTACTTC
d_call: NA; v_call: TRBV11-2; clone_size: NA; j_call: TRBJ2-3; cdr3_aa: CASSHTTDTQYF; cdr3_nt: TGTGCCAGCAGCCACACCACAGATACGCAGTATTTT
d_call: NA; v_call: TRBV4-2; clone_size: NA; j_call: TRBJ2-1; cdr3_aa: CASSQGGAGNEQFF; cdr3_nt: TGTGCCAGCAGCCAAGGGGGGGCCGGGAATGAGCAGTTCTTC
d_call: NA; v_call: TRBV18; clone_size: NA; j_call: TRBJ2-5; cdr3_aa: CASSPESVGDQETQYF; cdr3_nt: TGTGCCAGCTCACCAGAATCGGTGGGGGACCAAGAGACCCAGTACTTC
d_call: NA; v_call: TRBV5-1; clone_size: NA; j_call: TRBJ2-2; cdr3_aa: CASSLRTPNTGELFF; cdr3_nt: TGCGCCAGCAGCTTGAGGACACCGAACACCGGGGAGCTGTTTTTT
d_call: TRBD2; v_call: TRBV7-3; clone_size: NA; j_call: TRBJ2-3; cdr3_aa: CASSPGPSGYTDTQYF; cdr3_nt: TGTGCCAGCAGCCCCGGGCCTAGCGGGTATACAGATACGCAGTATTTT
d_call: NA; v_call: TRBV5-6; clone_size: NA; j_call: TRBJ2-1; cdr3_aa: CASSLEWAYNEQFF; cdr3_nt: TGTGCCAGCAGCTTGGAGTGGGCCTACAATGAGCAGTTCTTC
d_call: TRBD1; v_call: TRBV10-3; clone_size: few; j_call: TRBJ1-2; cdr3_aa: CAISYGTGGDGYTF; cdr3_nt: TGTGCAATCAGTTATGGGACAGGGGGCGATGGCTACACCTTC
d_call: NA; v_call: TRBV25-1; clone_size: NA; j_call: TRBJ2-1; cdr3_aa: CASSGVEQFF; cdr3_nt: TGTGCCAGCAGTGGAGTTGAGCAGTTCTTC
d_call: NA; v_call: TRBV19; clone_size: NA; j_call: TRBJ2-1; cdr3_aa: CASSRGRTRDEQFF; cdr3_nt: TGTGCCAGTAGTAGAGGCAGAACCAGGGATGAGCAGTTCTTC
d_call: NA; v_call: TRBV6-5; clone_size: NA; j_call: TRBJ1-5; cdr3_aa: CASSQRTDSPEPQHF; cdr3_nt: TGTGCCAGCAGTCAACGTACGGACAGTCCGGAGCCCCAGCATTTT
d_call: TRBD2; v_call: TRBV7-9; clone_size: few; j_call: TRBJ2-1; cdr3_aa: CASSPSGQSYNEQFF; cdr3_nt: TGTGCCAGCAGCCCTAGCGGTCAGAGCTACAATGAGCAGTTCTTC
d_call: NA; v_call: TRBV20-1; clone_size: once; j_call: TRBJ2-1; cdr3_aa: CSAAGRGAGNEQFF; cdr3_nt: TGCAGTGCCGCAGGGAGGGGGGCGGGCAATGAGCAGTTCTTC
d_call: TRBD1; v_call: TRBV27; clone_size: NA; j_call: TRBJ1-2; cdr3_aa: CASSRTGTYGYTF; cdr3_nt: TGTGCCAGCAGTCGGACAGGGACGTATGGCTACACCTTC
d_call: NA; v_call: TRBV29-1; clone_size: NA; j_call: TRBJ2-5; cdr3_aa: CSASSVSRRETQYF; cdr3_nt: TGCAGCGCTTCTAGCGTGAGTCGACGAGAGACCCAGTACTTC
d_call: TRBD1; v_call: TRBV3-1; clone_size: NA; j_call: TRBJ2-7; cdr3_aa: CASSHRTGAIYEQYF; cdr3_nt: TGTGCCAGCAGCCACAGGACAGGGGCTATCTACGAGCAGTACTTC
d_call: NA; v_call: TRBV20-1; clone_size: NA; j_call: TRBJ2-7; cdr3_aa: CSARDLGAGGGNEQYF; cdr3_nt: TGCAGTGCTAGAGACCTCGGGGCAGGGGGGGGGAATGAGCAGTACTTC
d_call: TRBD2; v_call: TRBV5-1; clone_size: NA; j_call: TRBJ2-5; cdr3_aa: CASSLNTGGETQYF; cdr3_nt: TGCGCCAGCAGCTTGAATACGGGAGGGGAGACCCAGTACTTC
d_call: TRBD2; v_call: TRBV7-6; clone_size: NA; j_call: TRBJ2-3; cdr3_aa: CASSLKRDHTDTQYF; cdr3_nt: TGTGCCAGCAGCTTAAAGCGGGATCACACAGATACGCAGTATTTT
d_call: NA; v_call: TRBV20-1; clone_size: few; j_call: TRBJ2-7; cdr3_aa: CSAIQTPRRYEQYF; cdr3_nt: TGCAGTGCTATCCAAACACCTAGGAGGTACGAGCAGTACTTC
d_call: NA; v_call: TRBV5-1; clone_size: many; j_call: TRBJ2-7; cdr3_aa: CASSPRQIPYEQYF; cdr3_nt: TGCGCCAGCAGCCCCCGACAGATACCCTACGAGCAGTACTTC
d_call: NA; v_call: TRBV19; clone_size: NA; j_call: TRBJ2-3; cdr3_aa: CASSNPAVPQTDTQYF; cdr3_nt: TGTGCCAGTAGTAATCCAGCGGTCCCCCAGACTGATACGCAGTATTTT
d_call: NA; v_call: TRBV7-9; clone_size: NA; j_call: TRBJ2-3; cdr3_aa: CASSLYSGPATDTQYF; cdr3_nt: TGTGCCAGCAGCTTATACTCCGGGCCGGCGACAGATACGCAGTATTTT
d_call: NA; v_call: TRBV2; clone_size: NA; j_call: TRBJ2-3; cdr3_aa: CASSEAGGWRLGDTQYF; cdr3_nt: TGTGCCAGCAGTGAAGCAGGAGGGTGGAGATTGGGAGATACGCAGTATTTT
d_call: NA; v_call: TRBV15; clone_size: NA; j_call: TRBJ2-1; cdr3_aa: CATSRDPGELTNEQFF; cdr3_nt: TGTGCCACCAGCAGAGATCCGGGGGAGTTAACGAATGAGCAGTTCTTC
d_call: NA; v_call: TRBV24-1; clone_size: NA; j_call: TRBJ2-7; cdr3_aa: CATSRQGQYEQYF; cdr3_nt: TGTGCCACCAGTCGGCAGGGGCAATACGAGCAGTACTTC
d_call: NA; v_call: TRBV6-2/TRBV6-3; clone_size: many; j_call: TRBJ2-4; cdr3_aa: CASSYQGSKNIQYF; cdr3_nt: TGTGCCAGCAGTTACCAGGGTTCCAAAAACATTCAGTACTTC
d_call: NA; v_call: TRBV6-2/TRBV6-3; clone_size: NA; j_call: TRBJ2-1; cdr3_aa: CASSHLLRNEQFF; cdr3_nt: TGTGCCAGCAGTCACCTTTTGCGGAATGAGCAGTTCTTC
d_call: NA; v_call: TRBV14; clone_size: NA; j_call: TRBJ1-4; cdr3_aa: CASSQKTDFNEKLFF; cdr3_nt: TGTGCCAGCAGCCAAAAGACAGACTTTAATGAAAAACTGTTTTTT
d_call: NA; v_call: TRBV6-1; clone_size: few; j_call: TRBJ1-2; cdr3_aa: CASRVRGEVNYGYTF; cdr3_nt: TGTGCCAGCAGGGTCCGGGGAGAGGTGAACTATGGCTACACCTTC